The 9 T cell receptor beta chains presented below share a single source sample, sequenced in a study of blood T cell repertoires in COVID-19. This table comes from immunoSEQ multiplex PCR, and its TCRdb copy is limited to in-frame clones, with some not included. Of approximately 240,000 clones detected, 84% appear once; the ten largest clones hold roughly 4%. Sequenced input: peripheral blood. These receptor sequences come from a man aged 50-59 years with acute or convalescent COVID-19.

The CDR3 sequence is CASSVNSGGGTGELFF. The DNA for the CDR3 is TGTGCCAGCAGCGTTAATAGCGGGGGGGGCACCGGGGAGCTGTTTTTT. This sequence joins TRBV9 and TRBJ2-2; 11 bases fit TRBD2. The CDR3 is 16 amino acids. Germline V gene data show CDR1 as SGDLS and CDR2 as YYNGEE. V was clipped by 2 bases and J by 4 bases; unmatched bases: 4. Variable domain in full (rest from reference TRBV9 and TRBJ2-2): DSGVTQTPKHLITATGQRVTLRCSPRSGDLSVYWYQQSLDQGLQFLIQYYNGEERAKGNILERFSAQQFPDLHSELNLSSLELGDSALYFCASSVNSGGGTGELFFGEGSRLTVL.

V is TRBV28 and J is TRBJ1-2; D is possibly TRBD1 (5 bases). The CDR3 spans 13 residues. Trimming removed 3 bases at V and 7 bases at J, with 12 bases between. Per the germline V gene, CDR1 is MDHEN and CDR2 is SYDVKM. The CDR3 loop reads CASSFTGAGGYTF. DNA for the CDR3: TGTGCCAGCAGTTTTACAGGCGCAGGTGGCTACACCTTC.

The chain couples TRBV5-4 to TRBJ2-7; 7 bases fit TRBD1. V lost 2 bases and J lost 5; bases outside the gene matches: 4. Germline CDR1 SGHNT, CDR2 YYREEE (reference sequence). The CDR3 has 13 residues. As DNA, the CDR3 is TGTGCCAGCAGCTTAGACAGGGTTGACGAGCAGTACTTC. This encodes CASSLDRVDEQYF.

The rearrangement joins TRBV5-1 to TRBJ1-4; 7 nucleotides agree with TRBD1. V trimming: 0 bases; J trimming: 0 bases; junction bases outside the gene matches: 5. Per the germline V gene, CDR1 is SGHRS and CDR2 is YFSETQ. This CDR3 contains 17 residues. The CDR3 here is CASSLEGQPATNEKLFF. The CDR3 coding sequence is TGCGCCAGCAGCTTGGAGGGACAGCCTGCAACTAATGAAAAACTGTTTTTT.

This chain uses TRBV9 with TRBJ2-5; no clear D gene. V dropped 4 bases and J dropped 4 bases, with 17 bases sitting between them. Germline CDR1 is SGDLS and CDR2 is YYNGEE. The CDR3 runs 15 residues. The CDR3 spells CASSPQGGSLETQYF. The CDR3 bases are TGTGCCAGCAGCCCCCAAGGCGGCAGTTTAGAGACCCAGTACTTC.

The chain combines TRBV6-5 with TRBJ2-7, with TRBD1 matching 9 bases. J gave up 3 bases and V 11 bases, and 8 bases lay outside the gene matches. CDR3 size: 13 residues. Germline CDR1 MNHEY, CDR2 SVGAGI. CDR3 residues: CAGNSGQGYEQYF. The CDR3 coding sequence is TGTGCCGGCAACTCGGGACAGGGCTACGAGCAGTACTTC.

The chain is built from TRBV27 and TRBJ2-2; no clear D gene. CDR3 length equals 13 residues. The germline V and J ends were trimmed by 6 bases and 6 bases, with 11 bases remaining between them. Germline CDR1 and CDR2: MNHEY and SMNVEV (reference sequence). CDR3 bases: TGTGCCAGCAGGGGCACTGGGTCCGGGGAGCTGTTTTTT. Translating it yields CASRGTGSGELFF.

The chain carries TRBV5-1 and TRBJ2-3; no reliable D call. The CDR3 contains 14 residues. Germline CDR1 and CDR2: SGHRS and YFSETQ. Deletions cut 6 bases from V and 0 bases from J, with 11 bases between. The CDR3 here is CASTRHFSTDTQYF. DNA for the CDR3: TGCGCCAGCACAAGACACTTTAGCACAGATACGCAGTATTTT.

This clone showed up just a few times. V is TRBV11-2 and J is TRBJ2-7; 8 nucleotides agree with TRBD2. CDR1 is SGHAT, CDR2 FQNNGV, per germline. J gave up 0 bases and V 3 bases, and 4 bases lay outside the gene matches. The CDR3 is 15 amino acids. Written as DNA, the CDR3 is TGTGCCAGCAGCTTTCACGGGAGGGCCTCCTACGAGCAGTACTTC. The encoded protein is CASSFHGRASYEQYF.